These 24 T cell receptor beta chains came from one sample sequenced in a study of PD-1 blockade in mismatch repair-deficient tumors (dated by TCRdb to the late 2010s). Preparation of the library involved the immunoSEQ multiplex PCR assay. TCRdb stores this immuneACCESS table with in-frame sequences only. Part of the clones is absent; in the studies checked, under half of the shortfall reflects unresolved V genes, and no reason is known for the rest. The sample records fewer than 50,000 clones, about 85% of which are singletons. Of the sample, under 25% is held by the ten largest clones. The specimen was peripheral blood, collected 4 weeks after starting pembrolizumab. These receptors all come from an adult with mismatch repair-deficient cancer.

The chain couples TRBV2 to TRBJ1-1, with a possible D match to TRBD1 (5 bases). The V end lost 7 bases, the J end lost 5 bases, and 23 bases lay between the germline ends. The CDR3 runs 16 residues. From germline, CDR1 is SNHLY and CDR2 FYNNEI. CDR3: CASTEVGREEGTEAFF. The CDR3 DNA is TGTGCCAGCACTGAGGTGGGCAGGGAAGAAGGAACTGAAGCTTTCTTT.

The V gene is TRBV25-1, the J gene TRBJ2-3; no clear D gene. The CDR3 spans 12 residues. Trimming shortened V by 4 bases and J by 2 bases, and 4 bases separated the two germline ends. Germline V gene data show CDR1 as MGHDK and CDR2 as SYGVNS. The CDR3 here is CASSADTDTQYF. The CDR3 DNA is TGTGCCAGCAGTGCGGACACAGATACGCAGTATTTT.

The chain couples TRBV6-5 to TRBJ2-2; TRBD2 is a possible D gene (7 bases). V dropped 0 bases and J dropped 6 bases, with 14 bases sitting between them. CDR1 MNHEY and CDR2 SVGAGI come from the germline V gene. The CDR3 consists of 16 residues. The CDR3 DNA follows: TGTGCCAGCAGTTACTCCCGCGGGGGCAAGCCCGGGGAGCTGTTTTTT. It yields the protein CASSYSRGGKPGELFF.

This sequence joins TRBV4-1 and TRBJ1-4; D is possibly TRBD1 (6 bases). In germline, CDR1 is MGHRA, CDR2 YSYEKL. Trimming left V 3 bases short and J 5 bases short, with 13 bases between. The CDR3 is 15 amino acids. In nucleotides, the CDR3 is TGCGCCAGCAGCCAGGGGGCAGGGGCCAATGAAAAACTGTTTTTT. Translated: CASSQGAGANEKLFF.

The rearrangement links TRBV4-1 to TRBJ1-5; D gene uncertain. Trimming took off 1 base at V and 0 bases at J, with 16 bases between the two ends. This CDR3 comprises 18 residues. Germline CDR1 is MGHRA and CDR2 is YSYEKL. The CDR3 reads CASSQVIGLLYSNQPQHF. The CDR3 DNA reads as TGCGCCAGCAGCCAAGTAATCGGGTTGCTTTATAGCAATCAGCCCCAGCATTTT.

J is TRBJ2-1 and V is TRBV2; no reliable D call. V lost 4 bases and J 11 bases, leaving 9 bases between the germline ends. Germline CDR1 reads SNHLY; CDR2 reads FYNNEI. This CDR3 has 11 amino acids. CDR3 residues: CASSVSNKQFF. The CDR3 DNA sequence: TGTGCCAGCAGTGTTTCGAACAAGCAGTTCTTC.

The chain combines TRBV9 with TRBJ2-2; D may match TRBD1 or TRBD2 (5 bases each). CDR1 and CDR2 (germline): SGDLS, YYNGEE. This CDR3 region has 13 residues. V dropped 1 base and J dropped 6 bases, with 7 bases sitting between them. This CDR3 reads CASSVLGAGELFF. For the CDR3, the DNA is TGTGCCAGCAGCGTACTGGGGGCCGGGGAGCTGTTTTTT.

This clone was seen a handful of times. The rearrangement joins TRBV4-3 to TRBJ2-7; the D is unclear. CDR1 is LGHNA, CDR2 YSLEER, per germline. The CDR3 runs to 16 residues. The V and J ends lost 0 bases and 0 bases respectively, with 12 bases between them. The chain's CDR3 is CASSQDPRTFSYEQYF. In DNA, the CDR3 is TGCGCCAGCAGCCAAGATCCCCGGACGTTCTCCTACGAGCAGTACTTC.

This clone was observed once. The V gene is TRBV28, the J gene TRBJ2-2; 10 positions agree with TRBD1. CDR1 is MDHEN, CDR2 SYDVKM, per germline. Trimming took 9 bases from V and 2 from J; bases not matched to a gene: 9. This CDR3 contains 16 residues. The CDR3 sequence is CASRDRDRGNTGELFF. For the CDR3, the DNA is TGTGCCAGTCGCGACCGGGACAGGGGTAACACCGGGGAGCTGTTTTTT.

In this sample, this clone turned up a few times. V usage is TRBV7-8 and J usage is TRBJ2-3, with 11 bases fitting TRBD2. The CDR3 runs 18 residues. The V segment lost 5 bases and the J segment 1 base; nucleotides outside the gene matches: 11. CDR1 is SGHVS, CDR2 FQNEAQ, per germline. The CDR3 DNA reads TGTGCCAGCAGCCCCCCAAGTCTAGCGGGAGGAGGCACAGATACGCAGTATTTT. The encoded protein is CASSPPSLAGGGTDTQYF.

CDR3 in DNA: TGTGCCAGCAGCTTAGCGGGAGGGGGCGGCATTCAGTACTTC. Residues: CASSLAGGGGIQYF. The chain joins TRBV7-9 to TRBJ2-4; D could derive from TRBD1 or TRBD2 (7 bases each). The V end lost 0 bases, the J end lost 9 bases, and 12 bases lay between the germline ends. Germline loops: CDR1 SEHNR, CDR2 FQNEAQ (reference sequence). This CDR3 spans 14 amino acids.

This chain connects TRBV4-2 to TRBJ2-7, with a tentative D call TRBD1 (6 bases). Germline V gene sequence: CDR1 LGHNA, CDR2 YNFKEQ. The V end lost 5 bases, the J end lost 4 bases, and 18 bases lay between the germline ends. The CDR3 spans 15 residues. CDR3 protein: CASSSKTQGGYEQYF. The CDR3 DNA is TGTGCCAGCAGCTCGAAAACACAGGGCGGGTACGAGCAGTACTTC.

The chain uses TRBV28 and TRBJ2-3; the D gene is possibly TRBD2 (6 bases). The germline V gene encodes CDR1 MDHEN and CDR2 SYDVKM. Trimming pared 8 bases from V and 3 bases from J, leaving 15 bases between. This CDR3 has 14 amino acids. DNA of the CDR3: TGTGCCAGCTTGCGCGGGACGGAAACAGATACGCAGTATTTT. This codes for CASLRGTETDTQYF.

J is TRBJ2-1 and V is TRBV6-5; 9 bases map to TRBD1. The CDR3 has 16 residues. Germline values: CDR1 MNHEY, CDR2 SVGAGI. V dropped 4 bases and J dropped 5; count of bases not matched to a gene: 9. CDR3 DNA: TGTGCCAGCAGTTCCTACTCATGGGACAGGGACAATGAGCAGTTCTTC. This codes for CASSSYSWDRDNEQFF.

The chain uses TRBV4-3 and TRBJ2-2; TRBD2 matches at 7 bases. The trim removed 0 bases at V and 3 bases at J, leaving 1 base unmatched. Germline V gene data show CDR1 as LGHNA and CDR2 as YSLEER. The CDR3 sequence is 15 residues long. CDR3 residues: CASSQEREYTGELFF. Here the CDR3 DNA reads TGCGCCAGCAGCCAAGAGCGGGAGTACACCGGGGAGCTGTTTTTT.

This chain links TRBV2 with TRBJ1-1; no clear D gene. This CDR3 comprises 11 residues. Trimming shortened V by 7 bases and J by 3 bases, and 6 bases separated the two germline ends. Germline lookup yields CDR1 SNHLY and CDR2 FYNNEI. DNA of the CDR3: TGTGCCAGCATGTACGACACTGAAGCTTTCTTT. Protein sequence: CASMYDTEAFF. Full variable domain (missing parts from reference TRBV2 and TRBJ1-1): EPEVTQTPSHQVTQMGQEVILRCVPISNHLYFYWYRQILGQKVEFLVSFYNNEISEKSEIFDDQFSVERPDGSNFTLKIRSTKLEDSAMYFCASMYDTEAFFGQGTRLTVV.

The rearrangement uses TRBV30 and TRBJ2-2; 7 nucleotides match TRBD2. With 1 base clipped from V and 5 bases from J, the junction kept 1 base outside the gene matches. The CDR3 consists of 13 residues. Germline V gives CDR1 GTSNPN, CDR2 SVGIG (reference sequence). The CDR3 sequence: CAWSGGLTGELFF. The CDR3 coding sequence is TGTGCCTGGAGTGGGGGACTAACCGGGGAGCTGTTTTTT.

The chain joins TRBV28 to TRBJ2-1; no definite D call. V lost 3 bases to trimming and J lost 7 bases, with 7 bases between them. The CDR3 is 12 amino acids. Germline CDR1 MDHEN, CDR2 SYDVKM. The CDR3 coding sequence is TGTGCCAGCAGTTTCGTAGGGAATGAGCAGTTCTTC. Amino acids: CASSFVGNEQFF.

This chain links TRBV4-2 with TRBJ2-3, with D possibly matching TRBD1 (6 bases). Trimming stripped 6 bases from V and 2 bases from J, with 12 bases between. Germline lookup yields CDR1 LGHNA and CDR2 YNFKEQ. The CDR3 spans 14 residues. The chain's CDR3 is CASRSGDITDTQYF. CDR3 in DNA: TGTGCCAGCAGAAGTGGGGACATCACAGATACGCAGTATTTT.

CDR3 sequence: CASSERVRGHKEQPQHF. For the CDR3, the DNA is TGCGCCAGCAGTGAAAGGGTGCGGGGACATAAAGAACAGCCCCAGCATTTT. This sequence joins TRBV10-1 and TRBJ1-5, with D possibly matching TRBD1 (6 bases). Germline values: CDR1 WNHNN, CDR2 SYGVQD (reference sequence). CDR3 length equals 17 residues. V gave up 3 bases and J gave up 7 bases, with 22 bases separating them.

Here the CDR3 reads CASSQGYSNQPQHF. The CDR3, as DNA: TGTGCCAGCAGTCAAGGGTATAGCAATCAGCCCCAGCATTTT. This rearrangement joins TRBV2 to TRBJ1-5, with no clear D. V lost 5 bases to trimming and J lost 0 bases, with 8 bases between them. The CDR3 is 14 amino acids. CDR1 is SNHLY and CDR2 is FYNNEI in the germline V gene.

The V and J genes are TRBV12-5 and TRBJ2-5; tentatively, D is TRBD2 (6 bases). CDR1 is LGHNT, CDR2 FRNRAP, per germline. Trimming shortened V by 1 base and J by 2 bases, and 14 bases separated the two germline ends. The CDR3 contains 16 residues. The CDR3, as DNA: TGTGCTAGTGGTTTGGGTACTAGCCCTAAGCAAGAGACCCAGTACTTC. This sequence encodes CASGLGTSPKQETQYF.

The chain joins TRBV7-3 to TRBJ2-1; a weak D match, TRBD2 (5 bases). CDR1 SGHTA and CDR2 FQGTGA come from the germline V gene. This CDR3 is built from 14 residues. V was shortened by 0 bases and J by 9 bases, with 12 bases between the two germline ends. CDR3 loop: CASSLTPTGIEQFF. DNA for the CDR3: TGTGCCAGCAGCTTAACACCAACCGGGATTGAGCAGTTCTTC.

CDR3 region: CASRVGLGVRYNEQFF. The CDR3 coding sequence is TGTGCCAGCAGGGTGGGGCTAGGGGTTCGTTACAATGAGCAGTTCTTC. This chain uses TRBV5-4 with TRBJ2-1; TRBD1 might be the D (5 bases). The germline V gene encodes CDR1 SGHNT and CDR2 YYREEE (reference sequence). CDR3 length: 16 residues. Deletions cut 5 bases from V and 4 bases from J, with 19 bases between.